The clone carrying this T cell receptor beta chain has just a few counts. One entry per CDR3 protein results from TCRdb running MiXCR on the RT-PCR reads. This repertoire shows roughly 960,000 distinct CDR3 sequences, under 20% found once; its top ten account for under 6.5%. The sample is drawn from a study of patients and donors after allogeneic stem cell transplantation. Looked up from germline, CDR1 is LGHNA and CDR2 is YSLEER. The V and J ends lost 3 bases and 0 bases, in that order; junction bases with no gene match: 9. The CDR3 sequence is 19 residues long. This sequence originates from a human donor who was either an allogeneic HSCT recipient or a stem cell or donor lymphocyte infusion donor (not recorded which). It is not recorded whose cells these are; they may come from a transplant donor. The sample consisted of blood, either unsorted or a sorted T cell fraction (not recorded which). This chain joins TRBV4-3 and TRBJ2-1, with 12 bases aligning to TRBD2. The CDR3 protein is CASSQRLAGAVSSYNEQFF. DNA of the CDR3: TGCGCCAGCAGCCAGCGACTAGCGGGGGCCGTTAGCTCCTACAATGAGCAGTTCTTC.